Following are 29 T cell receptor beta chains from one sample sequenced in a study of T cell changes during pregnancy in multiple sclerosis. TCRdb keeps only in-frame clones here, not all; method: immunoSEQ multiplex PCR. Here the sample spans 30,000 to 35,000 clones, about nine tenths being singletons. The sequencing used CD8+ T cells from peripheral blood mononuclear cells, collected in the first trimester of pregnancy. The receptor set was obtained from a female donor with multiple sclerosis, enrolled in a pregnancy study.

The rearrangement links TRBV7-9 to TRBJ2-5, with TRBD1 as a possible D gene (5 bases). Per the germline V gene, CDR1 is SEHNR and CDR2 is FQNEAQ (reference sequence). The CDR3 is 14 amino acids. V lost 5 bases to trimming and J lost 0 bases, with 10 bases between them. The CDR3 nucleotides are TGTGCCAGCAGCCGCCCAGGGTACCAAGAGACCCAGTACTTC. This translates into CASSRPGYQETQYF.

This clone was seen only a few times. This chain joins TRBV2 and TRBJ1-2; 7 bases map to TRBD1. Trimming at V came to 11 bases and at J to 5 bases, leaving 11 bases not matched to a gene. This CDR3 contains 13 residues. Germline V gene sequence: CDR1 SNHLY, CDR2 FYNNEI. The CDR3 spells CADYRDRSYGYTF. CDR3 nucleotides: TGTGCCGACTATCGGGACAGATCTTATGGCTACACCTTC. The entire variable domain, with the rest obtained from reference TRBV2 and TRBJ1-2, is as follows: EPEVTQTPSHQVTQMGQEVILRCVPISNHLYFYWYRQILGQKVEFLVSFYNNEISEKSEIFDDQFSVERPDGSNFTLKIRSTKLEDSAMYFCADYRDRSYGYTFGSGTRLTVV.

V gene TRBV18 combines with J gene TRBJ1-1, with D hard to call. V was clipped by 3 bases and J by 5 bases, with 16 bases between them. This CDR3 has 15 amino acids. From germline, CDR1 is KGHSH and CDR2 LQKENI. The DNA for the CDR3 is TGTGCCAGCTCACCTACGAAGAACATGTGGACTGAAGCTTTCTTT. Its protein product is CASSPTKNMWTEAFF.

The chain couples TRBV7-8 to TRBJ2-1; TRBD2 matches at 8 bases. The CDR3 has 15 amino acids. V lost 5 bases and J lost 10; bases outside the gene matches: 13. Germline CDR1 and CDR2: SGHVS and FQNEAQ. The CDR3 spells CASSHVAHREGEQFF. The CDR3 DNA follows: TGTGCCAGCAGCCACGTGGCCCATCGGGAGGGCGAGCAGTTCTTC.

The chain joins TRBV6-4 to TRBJ2-1; tentatively, D is TRBD2 (5 bases). This CDR3 is 13 amino acids long. V lost 2 bases to trimming and J lost 5 bases, with 7 bases between them. Germline V gene lookup returns CDR1 MRHNA and CDR2 SNTAGT. CDR3 sequence: CASSDGSNNEQFF. The CDR3 DNA reads TGTGCCAGCAGTGACGGGAGTAACAATGAGCAGTTCTTC.

This rearrangement joins TRBV15 to TRBJ1-1; maybe TRBD1 (5 bases). With 2 bases removed from V and 3 bases from J, the gap between germline ends came to 13 bases. The CDR3 contains 15 residues. Looked up from germline, CDR1 is LNHNV and CDR2 is YYDKDF (reference sequence). As DNA, the CDR3 is TGTGCCACCAGCAGATTCAGGGAGGGAGACACTGAAGCTTTCTTT. Residues: CATSRFREGDTEAFF.

This clone was observed a single time. This chain connects TRBV6-1 to TRBJ1-1; D perhaps matches TRBD1 (5 bases). The length of the CDR3 is 13 residues. Trimming stripped 4 bases from V and 1 base from J, with 7 bases between. Germline assignment: CDR1 MNHNS and CDR2 SASEGT. The CDR3 DNA reads TGTGCCAGCAGTGGGGGCTGGAACACTGAAGCTTTCTTT. Encoded protein: CASSGGWNTEAFF.

This chain joins TRBV2 and TRBJ1-5; weak D call: TRBD1 (5 bases). Between the trimmed V and J ends, which lost 4 bases and 0 bases, there was a span of 16 bases. This CDR3 is built from 17 residues. In germline, CDR1 is SNHLY, CDR2 FYNNEI. DNA for the CDR3: TGTGCCAGCAGTGTCTCGAACAGGCGGCATAGCAATCAGCCCCAGCATTTT. Amino acids: CASSVSNRRHSNQPQHF.

V usage is TRBV29-1 and J usage is TRBJ2-1; TRBD2 matches at 14 bases. The CDR3 is 17 amino acids. After removal of 1 base from V and 5 bases from J, the junction contained 7 bases not matched to a gene. Germline V gene data show CDR1 as SQVTM and CDR2 as ANQGSEA. CDR3 loop: CSVEGLAGGPGDNEQFF. CDR3 bases: TGCAGCGTTGAAGGACTAGCGGGAGGGCCTGGCGACAATGAGCAGTTCTTC.

This rearrangement joins TRBV2 to TRBJ1-2; the match to TRBD1 covers 9 bases. CDR1 and CDR2 from the germline V gene are SNHLY and FYNNEI. The V segment lost 10 bases and the J segment 5 bases; nucleotides outside the gene matches: 11. CDR3 length: 14 residues. CDR3 bases: TGTGCCACCCCGCCCGGACAGGGGCCATATGGCTACACCTTC. This encodes CATPPGQGPYGYTF.

The J gene is TRBJ2-5, the V gene TRBV4-1; D perhaps matches TRBD2 (6 bases). Germline CDR1 MGHRA, CDR2 YSYEKL. This CDR3 has 13 residues. Trimming stripped 1 base from V and 5 bases from J, with 8 bases between. The CDR3 nucleotides read TGCGCCAGCAGCCAAGGGGGGGATGAGACCCAGTACTTC. Its translation is CASSQGGDETQYF.

J is TRBJ2-1 and V is TRBV25-1, with 8 positions matching TRBD1. Germline V gene lookup returns CDR1 MGHDK and CDR2 SYGVNS. The CDR3 contains 15 residues. Unmatched junction bases numbered 8, after V lost 3 bases and J lost 7 bases. CDR3 nucleotide sequence: TGTGCCAGCAGTGATCTCGGGACAGGTAGGAATGAGCAGTTCTTC. This encodes CASSDLGTGRNEQFF.

This chain joins TRBV7-6 and TRBJ1-4, with D possibly being TRBD1 (5 bases). The CDR3 spans 15 residues. Germline V gives CDR1 SGHVS, CDR2 FNYEAQ. V was clipped by 2 bases and J by 7 bases, with 14 bases between them. The CDR3 nucleotides read TGTGCCAGCAGCTTATCGGGGGGAGGAGGTGAAAAACTGTTTTTT. It translates to CASSLSGGGGEKLFF. The variable domain in full, with the rest retrieved from reference TRBV7-6 and TRBJ1-4, is GAGVSQSPRYKVTKRGQDVALRCDPISGHVSLYWYRQALGQGPEFLTYFNYEAQQDKSGLPNDRFSAERPEGSISTLTIQRTEQRDSAMYRCASSLSGGGGEKLFFGSGTQLSVL.

The chain uses TRBV19 and TRBJ2-5; the match to TRBD2 covers 10 bases. This CDR3 is 16 amino acids long. The germline V gene has CDR1 LNHDA and CDR2 SQIVND (reference sequence). The J segment lost 5 bases and the V segment lost 1 base, leaving 7 bases of the junction unmatched. The CDR3 is CASSIGPTSGTETQYF. CDR3 bases: TGTGCCAGTAGTATAGGGCCTACTAGCGGGACGGAGACCCAGTACTTC.

J is TRBJ2-1 and V is TRBV7-3; D not resolved. The V end was cut by 8 bases, the J end by 10 bases, with 15 bases between. The germline gives CDR1 SGHTA, CDR2 FQGTGA. The CDR3 runs to 12 residues. CDR3 in amino acids: CASSERFGEQFF. The CDR3 DNA reads TGTGCCAGCTCGGAGAGATTCGGGGAGCAGTTCTTC. Variable domain in full (rest from reference TRBV7-3 and TRBJ2-1): GAGVSQTPSNKVTEKGKYVELRCDPISGHTALYWYRQSLGQGPEFLIYFQGTGAADDSGLPNDRFFAVRPEGSVSTLKIQRTERGDSAVYLCASSERFGEQFFGPGTRLTVL.

The chain uses TRBV7-9 and TRBJ2-7, with D perhaps matching TRBD2 (5 bases). Germline assignment: CDR1 SEHNR and CDR2 FQNEAQ (reference sequence). V was shortened by 5 bases and J by 3 bases, with 14 bases between the two germline ends. The CDR3 covers 14 residues. This CDR3 is CASSPSRADYEQYF. DNA of the CDR3: TGTGCCAGCAGCCCCTCTCGAGCGGACTACGAGCAGTACTTC.

The chain has TRBV4-1 and TRBJ2-5; TRBD2 might be the D (7 bases). The CDR3 is 15 residues long. V was pared by 0 bases and J by 5 bases, with 13 bases between. The V gene's germline CDR1 is MGHRA and CDR2 YSYEKL. The CDR3 DNA is TGCGCCAGCAGCCAAGATGGGAGGGGGAGGGAGACCCAGTACTTC. Translated: CASSQDGRGRETQYF.

The rearrangement uses TRBV28 and TRBJ2-3; no reliable D call. CDR3 length: 16 residues. Germline CDR1 is MDHEN and CDR2 is SYDVKM. Trimming pared 4 bases from V and 2 bases from J, leaving 16 bases between. The CDR3, as DNA: TGTGCCAGCAGTTCCCCGCCGGTCCCGTACACAGATACGCAGTATTTT. It codes for CASSSPPVPYTDTQYF.

The chain is built from TRBV9 and TRBJ1-2; D not certain. Germline V gives CDR1 SGDLS, CDR2 YYNGEE. V shed 4 bases and J shed 4 bases, with 17 bases lying between them. There are 15 residues in the CDR3. The CDR3 spells CASSPSPAAGYGYTF. CDR3 nucleotide sequence: TGTGCCAGCAGCCCCAGTCCCGCGGCGGGCTATGGCTACACCTTC. Drawing the rest from reference TRBV9 and TRBJ1-2, the complete variable domain is DSGVTQTPKHLITATGQRVTLRCSPRSGDLSVYWYQQSLDQGLQFLIQYYNGEERAKGNILERFSAQQFPDLHSELNLSSLELGDSALYFCASSPSPAAGYGYTFGSGTRLTVV.

The chain couples TRBV11-2 to TRBJ2-1; TRBD2 matches at 14 bases. The CDR3 length is 15 residues. Per germline, CDR1 SGHAT and CDR2 FQNNGV. J lost 6 bases, V lost 5 bases, and 3 bases had no gene match. The CDR3 nucleotides are TGTGCCAGCAGCACGGGACTAGCGGGAGCCAATGAGCAGTTCTTC. Its translation is CASSTGLAGANEQFF. Drawing the rest from reference TRBV11-2 and TRBJ2-1, the complete variable domain is EAGVAQSPRYKIIEKRQSVAFWCNPISGHATLYWYQQILGQGPKLLIQFQNNGVVDDSQLPKDRFSAERLKGVDSTLKIQPAKLEDSAVYLCASSTGLAGANEQFFGPGTRLTVL.

The chain employs TRBV27 and TRBJ2-3; possible D gene TRBD2, 5 bases. CDR3 size: 15 residues. V lost 2 bases and J lost 4, with 13 bases in between. The germline V gene encodes CDR1 MNHEY and CDR2 SMNVEV (reference sequence). The CDR3 DNA follows: TGTGCCAGCAGTTTACATGGGAGTCTATCAGATACGCAGTATTTT. Amino acids: CASSLHGSLSDTQYF.

This chain uses TRBV7-8 with TRBJ1-1; a possible D gene is TRBD1 (5 bases). Deletions cut 1 base from V and 6 bases from J, with 9 bases between. CDR3 length equals 13 residues. Germline V gene lookup returns CDR1 SGHVS and CDR2 FQNEAQ. The CDR3 protein is CASSLVQGAEAFF. The CDR3 DNA is TGTGCCAGCAGCTTAGTGCAGGGCGCTGAAGCTTTCTTT.

The V and J genes are TRBV18 and TRBJ1-1; 9 positions match TRBD1. Germline trimming cut 3 bases from V and 6 bases from J; bases unmatched to any gene: 8. Germline CDR1 is KGHSH and CDR2 is LQKENI. The CDR3 is 15 amino acids. The CDR3 DNA reads as TGTGCCAGCTCACCTGGGACAGGGCACTATCCTGAAGCTTTCTTT. The encoded protein is CASSPGTGHYPEAFF.

The chain couples TRBV28 to TRBJ1-4, with D possibly TRBD1 on 6 matching bases. Trimming cost V 3 bases and J 6 bases, with 17 bases left between them. The CDR3 is made up of 16 amino acids. Germline-derived CDR1 and CDR2 are MDHEN and SYDVKM. The CDR3 sequence: CASSFPDRYDDEKLFF. The CDR3 region has the DNA TGTGCCAGCAGTTTCCCCGACAGGTACGACGATGAAAAACTGTTTTTT.

The chain couples TRBV13 to TRBJ2-3; D might be TRBD1 (6 bases). CDR1 PRHDT and CDR2 FYEKMQ come from the germline V gene (reference sequence). Between the trimmed V and J ends, which lost 3 bases and 6 bases, there was a span of 13 bases. The CDR3 is 14 residues long. The CDR3 coding sequence is TGTGCCAGCAGCTTCCTTGGGGGCGGCGATACGCAGTATTTT. Translated: CASSFLGGGDTQYF.

The V call is TRBV30, the J call TRBJ1-1; 10 bases line up with TRBD1. The CDR3 consists of 15 residues. Germline V gene sequence: CDR1 GTSNPN, CDR2 SVGIG (reference sequence). Trimming at V came to 5 bases and at J to 8 bases, leaving 14 bases not matched to a gene. This CDR3 reads CAWSGQGNKGSEAFF. The CDR3 region has the DNA TGTGCCTGGTCGGGACAGGGGAACAAAGGATCCGAAGCTTTCTTT.

This clone has just one count. An end of the junction differs from the germline gene, which may be a read error. The genes are TRBV7-9 and TRBJ2-7; tentatively, D is TRBD2 (5 bases). There are 14 residues in the CDR3. The germline gives CDR1 SEHNR, CDR2 FQNEAQ (reference sequence). The CDR3 region is CASSLVASSHEQYF. Written as DNA, the CDR3 is TGTGCCAGCAGCTTAGTAGCTAGCTCCCACGAGCAGTACTTC.

The gene calls are TRBV29-1 and TRBJ2-2, with TRBD1 matching over 9 bases. The V gene's germline CDR1 is SQVTM and CDR2 ANQGSEA. This CDR3 is 14 amino acids long. Trimming cost V 3 bases and J 6 bases; bases outside gene matches: 5. The DNA for the CDR3 is TGCAGCGTTGAGGGGACAGGGTCCGCCGGGGAGCTGTTTTTT. The encoded protein is CSVEGTGSAGELFF.

The V call is TRBV15, the J call TRBJ2-3; TRBD2 agrees at 8 bases. The V and J ends lost 0 bases and 3 bases, in that order; junction bases with no gene match: 5. The CDR3 has 16 amino acids. CDR1 and CDR2 from the germline V gene are LNHNV and YYDKDF (reference sequence). The CDR3, as DNA: TGTGCCACCAGCAGAGATCCGGGCGGGAGGACAGATACGCAGTATTTT. Its translation is CATSRDPGGRTDTQYF.